Detailed here is one T cell receptor (beta chain). This sample stems from a study of blood T cell repertoires in COVID-19. Study-wide context: Both acute and convalescent COVID-19 samples were obtained from the United States, Italy and Spain. PBMCs, B-cell-depleted T cells, or T cells were the source of the cDNA or gDNA that made up the material.

J lost 8 bases, V lost 7 bases, and 9 bases had no gene match. Germline V gene data show CDR1 as MDHEN and CDR2 as SYDVKM. The CDR3 sequence is 14 residues long. Libraries were prepared by immunoSEQ multiplex PCR; TCRdb keeps only in-frame clonotypes and omits some of them. The sample lists fewer than 200,000 clones, under 80% occurring once. V gene TRBV28 combines with J gene TRBJ1-2; 11 bases align to TRBD1. The source material was peripheral blood. This sequence was found in a man in his 70s with acute or convalescent COVID-19. For the CDR3, the DNA is TGTGCCAGCATCAACGGACAGGGGGCGGGAGGCTACACCTTC. This sequence encodes CASINGQGAGGYTF.